The sample holds a few counts of the clone carrying this T cell receptor (beta chain). The target antigen is unknown. V dropped 6 bases and J dropped 5; count of bases not matched to a gene: 10. Per germline, CDR1 SNHLY and CDR2 FYNNEI. This CDR3 is built from 15 residues. This entry is derived from a study of CD8 T cells in ankylosing spondylitis. The study's findings and limits: Disease-linked clones were CD8+ and relatively rare in peripheral blood. A motif in TCR beta, a set of fewer than ten highly homologous variants, appeared characteristic of ankylosing spondylitis blood. Reportedly, disease-linked clones are significantly enriched in ankylosing spondylitis patients' matched synovial fluid.

Using quantitative 5'-RACE with molecular barcodes, the authors made TCR beta libraries. Each CDR3 protein gets one entry after TCRdb re-called the 5' RACE reads with MiXCR. The repertoire consists of roughly 100,000 distinct CDR3 sequences, with 24% occurring once and the leading ten covering roughly an eighth. The sequence was collected from a male donor with ankylosing spondylitis. Material for sequencing was synovial fluid, either unsorted or a sorted T cell fraction (not recorded which). The chain has TRBV2 and TRBJ1-2; 9 nucleotides match TRBD1. The CDR3 loop reads CASSLGQGLGYGYTF. In nucleotides, the CDR3 is TGTGCCAGCAGCCTCGGACAGGGGCTCGGGTATGGCTACACCTTC.